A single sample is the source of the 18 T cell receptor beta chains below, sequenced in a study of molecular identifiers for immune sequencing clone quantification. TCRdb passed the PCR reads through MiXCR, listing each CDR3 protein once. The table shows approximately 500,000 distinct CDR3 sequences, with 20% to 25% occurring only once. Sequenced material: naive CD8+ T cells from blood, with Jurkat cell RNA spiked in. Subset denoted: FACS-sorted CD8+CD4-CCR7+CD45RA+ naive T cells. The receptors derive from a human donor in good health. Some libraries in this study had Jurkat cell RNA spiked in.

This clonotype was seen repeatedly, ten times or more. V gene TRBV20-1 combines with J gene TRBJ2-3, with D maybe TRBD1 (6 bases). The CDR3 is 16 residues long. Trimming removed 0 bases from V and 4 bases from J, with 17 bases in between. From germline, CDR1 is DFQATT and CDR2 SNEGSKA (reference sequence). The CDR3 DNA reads TGCAGTGCTAGAGATCCGGGGCAGGGGAAATCAGATACGCAGTATTTT. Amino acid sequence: CSARDPGQGKSDTQYF.

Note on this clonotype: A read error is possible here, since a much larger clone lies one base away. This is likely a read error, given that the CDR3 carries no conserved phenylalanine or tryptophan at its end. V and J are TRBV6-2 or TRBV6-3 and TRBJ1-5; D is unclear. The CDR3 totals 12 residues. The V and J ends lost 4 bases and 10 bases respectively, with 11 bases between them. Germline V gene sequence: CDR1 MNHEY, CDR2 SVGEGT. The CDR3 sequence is CASSLQPSPQHL. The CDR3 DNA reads TGTGCCAGCAGTTTACAGCCCAGTCCCCAGCATCTT.

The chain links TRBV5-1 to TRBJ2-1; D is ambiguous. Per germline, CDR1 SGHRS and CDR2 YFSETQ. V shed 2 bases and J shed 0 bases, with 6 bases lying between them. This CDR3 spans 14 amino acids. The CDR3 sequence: CASSFIVSYNEQFF. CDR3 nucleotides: TGCGCCAGCAGCTTTATAGTCTCCTACAATGAGCAGTTCTTC.

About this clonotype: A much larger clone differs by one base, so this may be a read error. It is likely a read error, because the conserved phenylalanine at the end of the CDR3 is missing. CDR3 amino acids: CASGPKGGDSGANVLTL. The DNA for the CDR3 is TGTGCCAGCGGCCCTAAGGGGGGAGACTCTGGGGCCAACGTCCTGACTCTC. This chain connects TRBV2 to TRBJ2-6; D tentatively fits TRBD1 or TRBD2 (6 bases each). From germline, CDR1 is SNHLY and CDR2 FYNNEI. This CDR3 contains 17 residues. Between the trimmed V and J ends, which lost 8 bases and 0 bases, there was a span of 17 bases.

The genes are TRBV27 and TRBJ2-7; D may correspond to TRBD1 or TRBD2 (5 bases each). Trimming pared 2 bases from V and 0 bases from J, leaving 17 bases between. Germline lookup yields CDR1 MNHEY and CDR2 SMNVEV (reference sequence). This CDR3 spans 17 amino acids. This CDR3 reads CASSLAADSRGSYEQYF. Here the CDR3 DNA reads TGTGCCAGCAGTTTAGCGGCGGACTCGAGGGGCTCCTACGAGCAGTACTTC.

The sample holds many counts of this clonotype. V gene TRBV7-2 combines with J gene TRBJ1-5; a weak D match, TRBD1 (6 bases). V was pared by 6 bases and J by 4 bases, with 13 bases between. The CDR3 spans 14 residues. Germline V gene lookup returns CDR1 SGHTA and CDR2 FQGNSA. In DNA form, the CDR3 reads TGTGCCAGCAGTCCGGTGGGGGCAAATCAGCCCCAGCATTTT. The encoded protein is CASSPVGANQPQHF.

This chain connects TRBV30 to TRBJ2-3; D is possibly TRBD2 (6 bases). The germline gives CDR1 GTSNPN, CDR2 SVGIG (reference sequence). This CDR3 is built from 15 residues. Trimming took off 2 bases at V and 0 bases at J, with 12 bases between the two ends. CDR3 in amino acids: CAWSSGGISTDTQYF. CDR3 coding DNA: TGTGCCTGGAGTTCCGGGGGTATTAGCACAGATACGCAGTATTTT.

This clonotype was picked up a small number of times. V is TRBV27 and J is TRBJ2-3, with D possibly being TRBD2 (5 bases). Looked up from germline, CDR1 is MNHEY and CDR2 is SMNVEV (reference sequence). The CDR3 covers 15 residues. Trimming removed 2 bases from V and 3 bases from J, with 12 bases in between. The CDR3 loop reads CASSLEAEETDTQYF. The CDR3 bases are TGTGCCAGCAGTTTAGAAGCGGAGGAAACAGATACGCAGTATTTT.

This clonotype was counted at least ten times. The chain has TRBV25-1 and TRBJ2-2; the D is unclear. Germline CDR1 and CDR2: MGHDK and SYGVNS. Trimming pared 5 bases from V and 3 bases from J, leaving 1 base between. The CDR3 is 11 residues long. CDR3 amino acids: CASSYTGELFF. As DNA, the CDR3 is TGTGCCAGCAGTTACACCGGGGAGCTGTTTTTT.

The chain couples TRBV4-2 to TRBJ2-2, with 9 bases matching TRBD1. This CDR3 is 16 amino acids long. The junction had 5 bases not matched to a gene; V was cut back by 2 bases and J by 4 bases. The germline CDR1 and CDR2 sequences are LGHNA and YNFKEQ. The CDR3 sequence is CASSQPGQGTTGELFF. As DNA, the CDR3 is TGTGCCAGCAGCCAACCGGGACAGGGTACCACCGGGGAGCTGTTTTTT.

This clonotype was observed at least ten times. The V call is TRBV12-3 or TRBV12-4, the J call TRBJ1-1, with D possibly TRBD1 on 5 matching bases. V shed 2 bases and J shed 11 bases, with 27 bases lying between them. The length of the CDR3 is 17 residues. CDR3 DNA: TGTGCCAGCAGTTTAAGGGGTTTCGCTGGACCCGAGGGATGTGCTTTCTTT. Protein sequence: CASSLRGFAGPEGCAFF.

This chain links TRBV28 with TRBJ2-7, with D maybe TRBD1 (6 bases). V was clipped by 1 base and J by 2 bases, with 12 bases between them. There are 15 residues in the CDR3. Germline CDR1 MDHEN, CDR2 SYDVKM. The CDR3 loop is CASSLFRGGTYEQYF. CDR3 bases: TGTGCCAGCAGTTTATTCCGAGGGGGAACCTACGAGCAGTACTTC.

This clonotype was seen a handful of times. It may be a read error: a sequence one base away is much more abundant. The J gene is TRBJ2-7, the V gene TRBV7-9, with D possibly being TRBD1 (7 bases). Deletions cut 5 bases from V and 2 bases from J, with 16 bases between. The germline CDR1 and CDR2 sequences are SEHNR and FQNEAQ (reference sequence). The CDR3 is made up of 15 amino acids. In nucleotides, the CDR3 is TGTGCCAGCAGCCCGCGACAGGGACTCCCCTACGAGCAGTACTTC. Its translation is CASSPRQGLPYEQYF.

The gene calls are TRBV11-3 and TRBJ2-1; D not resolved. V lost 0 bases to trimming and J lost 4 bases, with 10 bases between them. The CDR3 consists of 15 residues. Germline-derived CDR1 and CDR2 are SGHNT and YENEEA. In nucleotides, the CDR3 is TGTGCCAGCAGCTTAGATTATGGGCTTTACAATGAGCAGTTCTTC. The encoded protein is CASSLDYGLYNEQFF.

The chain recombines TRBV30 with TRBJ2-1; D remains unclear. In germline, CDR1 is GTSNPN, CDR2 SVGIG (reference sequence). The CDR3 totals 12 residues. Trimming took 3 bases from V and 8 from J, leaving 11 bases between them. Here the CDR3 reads CAWRMTVHEQFF. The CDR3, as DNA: TGTGCCTGGAGGATGACTGTCCATGAGCAGTTCTTC. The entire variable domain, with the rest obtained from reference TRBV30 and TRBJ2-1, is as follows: SQTIHQWPATLVQPVGSPLSLECTVEGTSNPNLYWYRQAAGRGLQLLFYSVGIGQISSEVPQNLSASRPQDRQFILSSKKLLLSDSGFYLCAWRMTVHEQFFGPGTRLTVL.

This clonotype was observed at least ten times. The CDR3 region is CASSAGGTSYEQYF. CDR3 coding DNA: TGTGCCAGCAGCGCCGGGGGGACTAGCTACGAGCAGTACTTC. V and J are TRBV9 and TRBJ2-7, with 8 nucleotides matching TRBD2. The ends lost 3 bases at V and 3 bases at J; junction bases unmatched: 5. CDR1 and CDR2 (germline): SGDLS, YYNGEE. This CDR3 spans 14 amino acids. The full variable domain, with the rest looked up from reference TRBV9 and TRBJ2-7, is DSGVTQTPKHLITATGQRVTLRCSPRSGDLSVYWYQQSLDQGLQFLIQYYNGEERAKGNILERFSAQQFPDLHSELNLSSLELGDSALYFCASSAGGTSYEQYFGPGTRLTVT.

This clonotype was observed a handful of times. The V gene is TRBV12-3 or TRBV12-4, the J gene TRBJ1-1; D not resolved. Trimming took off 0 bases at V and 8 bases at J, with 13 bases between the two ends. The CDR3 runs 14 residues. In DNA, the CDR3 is TGTGCCAGCAGTTTAGCCGGGCTTCGGCCCGAAGCTTTCTTT. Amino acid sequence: CASSLAGLRPEAFF.

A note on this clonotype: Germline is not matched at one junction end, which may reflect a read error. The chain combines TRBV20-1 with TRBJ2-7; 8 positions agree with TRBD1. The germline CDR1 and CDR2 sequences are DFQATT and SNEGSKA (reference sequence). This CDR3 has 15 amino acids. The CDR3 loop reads CGAWLRTGSSYEQYF. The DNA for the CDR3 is TGCGGTGCTTGGCTTCGGACAGGGAGCTCCTACGAGCAGTACTTC.